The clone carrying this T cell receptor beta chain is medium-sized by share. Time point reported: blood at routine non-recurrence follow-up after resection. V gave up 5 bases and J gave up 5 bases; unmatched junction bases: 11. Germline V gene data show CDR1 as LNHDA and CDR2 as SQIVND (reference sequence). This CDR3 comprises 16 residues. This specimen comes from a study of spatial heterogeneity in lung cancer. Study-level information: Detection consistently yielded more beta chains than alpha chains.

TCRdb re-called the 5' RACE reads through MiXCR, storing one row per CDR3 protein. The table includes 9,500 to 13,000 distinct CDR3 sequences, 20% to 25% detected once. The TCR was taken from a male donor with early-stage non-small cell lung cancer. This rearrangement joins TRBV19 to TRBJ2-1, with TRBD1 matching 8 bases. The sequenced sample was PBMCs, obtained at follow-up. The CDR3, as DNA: TGTGCCAGTAGTCCCTGGACAGGGCTAAGGGACAATGAGCAGTTCTTC. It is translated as CASSPWTGLRDNEQFF. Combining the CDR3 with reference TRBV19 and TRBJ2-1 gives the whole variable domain DGGITQSPKYLFRKEGQNVTLSCEQNLNHDAMYWYRQDPGQGLRLIYYSQIVNDFQKGDIAEGYSVSREKKESFPLTVTSAQKNPTAFYLCASSPWTGLRDNEQFFGPGTRLTVL.